Shown below are 10 T cell receptor beta chains from a single sample sequenced in a study of blood T cell repertoires in COVID-19. The method was immunoSEQ multiplex PCR; TCRdb's version includes in-frame clones alone and lacks a portion of them. The sample has approximately 75,000 clones, 83% seen once. The material sequenced was peripheral blood. Receptors originate from a woman over 75 with acute or convalescent COVID-19.

This clone has a handful of counts. V and J are TRBV5-1 and TRBJ2-7; 7 bases line up with TRBD1. The germline CDR1 and CDR2 sequences are SGHRS and YFSETQ. V gave up 4 bases and J gave up 2 bases; unmatched junction bases: 12. CDR3 size: 16 residues. The chain's CDR3 is CASSLWTGTAAYEQYF. The CDR3 DNA is TGCGCCAGCAGCCTATGGACAGGTACAGCCGCCTACGAGCAGTACTTC.

This chain connects TRBV24-1 to TRBJ2-2; D may be TRBD2 (6 bases). Germline values: CDR1 KGHDR, CDR2 SFDVKD. Trimming left V 4 bases short and J 9 bases short, with 17 bases between. The CDR3 consists of 15 residues. The CDR3 nucleotides are TGTGCCACCAGTGAAACGGGACTCTCGGGGCGGGAGCTGTTTTTT. Translation gives CATSETGLSGRELFF.

The chain uses TRBV6-5 and TRBJ1-1, with 9 bases fitting TRBD1. In germline, CDR1 is MNHEY, CDR2 SVGAGI. This CDR3 is built from 15 residues. J gave up 3 bases and V 3 bases, and 5 bases lay outside the gene matches. In DNA, the CDR3 is TGTGCCAGCAGTTATGGGACAGGGACTTACACTGAAGCTTTCTTT. It encodes CASSYGTGTYTEAFF.

The chain combines TRBV24-1 with TRBJ1-2; a possible D gene is TRBD1 (6 bases). CDR3 length: 15 residues. Germline V gene lookup returns CDR1 KGHDR and CDR2 SFDVKD. With 1 base removed from V and 3 bases from J, the gap between germline ends came to 11 bases. The CDR3 sequence is CATSDFRKGDYGYTF. The CDR3 DNA follows: TGTGCCACCAGTGATTTCCGGAAGGGGGACTATGGCTACACCTTC.

The chain combines TRBV11-3 with TRBJ2-7; 8 nucleotides match TRBD2. Germline V gives CDR1 SGHNT, CDR2 YENEEA. The V segment lost 4 bases and the J segment 0 bases; nucleotides outside the gene matches: 5. This CDR3 region has 15 residues. The CDR3 sequence is CASSSYSGDSYEQYF. The CDR3 nucleotides are TGTGCCAGCAGCTCTTATAGCGGGGACTCCTACGAGCAGTACTTC.

This chain uses TRBV5-5 with TRBJ1-5; the match to TRBD1 covers 9 bases. From germline, CDR1 is SGHKS and CDR2 YYEKEE (reference sequence). CDR3 length: 15 amino acids. Trimming at V came to 4 bases and at J to 4 bases, leaving 6 bases not matched to a gene. The CDR3 here is CASSPETGGNQPQHF. The DNA of the CDR3 is TGTGCCAGCAGCCCCGAGACAGGGGGAAATCAGCCCCAGCATTTT.

The V gene is TRBV21-1, the J gene TRBJ2-1; whether TRBD2, the table's D call, matches the DNA was not checked. TRBV21-1 is a pseudogene locus. CDR3 length: 16 amino acids. The CDR3 is CASSKGASGVYNEQFF. The CDR3, as DNA: TGTGCCAGCAGCAAAGGGGCTAGCGGGGTCTACAATGAGCAGTTCTTC.

V is TRBV30 and J is TRBJ2-4, with a possible D match to TRBD1 (6 bases). CDR1 GTSNPN and CDR2 SVGIG come from the germline V gene (reference sequence). The ends were cut back, 3 bases at V and 0 bases at J, with 15 bases in the middle. CDR3 size: 16 residues. In DNA form, the CDR3 reads TGTGCCTGGAGGGGGAAGGACAGCCTAGCCAAAAACATTCAGTACTTC. Translated, it gives CAWRGKDSLAKNIQYF.

This sequence joins TRBV5-4 and TRBJ2-3; perhaps TRBD2 as D (5 bases). Trimming took 4 bases from V and 1 from J, leaving 13 bases between them. In germline, CDR1 is SGHNT, CDR2 YYREEE (reference sequence). The CDR3 loop spans 15 amino acids. The CDR3 bases are TGTGCCAGCAGCCCAAATGAAGCGGGCACAGATACGCAGTATTTT. This encodes CASSPNEAGTDTQYF. Filled out from reference TRBV5-4 and TRBJ2-3, the complete variable domain reads ETGVTQSPTHLIKTRGQQVTLRCSSQSGHNTVSWYQQALGQGPQFIFQYYREEENGRGNFPPRFSGLQFPNYSSELNVNALELDDSALYLCASSPNEAGTDTQYFGPGTRLTVL.

This chain uses TRBV5-1 with TRBJ2-5; TRBD2 aligns across 8 bases. The CDR3 is made up of 15 amino acids. Germline V lookup: CDR1 SGHRS, CDR2 YFSETQ. Germline trimming cut 2 bases from V and 4 bases from J; bases unmatched to any gene: 7. Written as DNA, the CDR3 is TGCGCCAGCAGCTTCCCGGGAGGGCCTGGAGAGACCCAGTACTTC. Translation: CASSFPGGPGETQYF.